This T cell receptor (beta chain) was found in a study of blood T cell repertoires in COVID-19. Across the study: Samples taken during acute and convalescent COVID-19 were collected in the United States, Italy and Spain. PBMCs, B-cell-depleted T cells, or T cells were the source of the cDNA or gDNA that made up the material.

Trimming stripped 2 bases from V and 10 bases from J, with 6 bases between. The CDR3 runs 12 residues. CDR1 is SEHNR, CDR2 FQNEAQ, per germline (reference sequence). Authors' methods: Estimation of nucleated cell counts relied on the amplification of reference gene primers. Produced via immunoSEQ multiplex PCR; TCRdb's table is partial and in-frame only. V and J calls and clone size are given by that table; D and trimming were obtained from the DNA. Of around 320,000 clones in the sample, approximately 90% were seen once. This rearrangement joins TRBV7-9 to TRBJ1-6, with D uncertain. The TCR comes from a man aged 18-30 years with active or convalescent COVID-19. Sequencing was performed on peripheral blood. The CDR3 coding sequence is TGTGCCAGCAGCTTAAGCAGGTCACCCCTCCACTTT. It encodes CASSLSRSPLHF.